A selection of T cell receptor beta chains follows, all from one sample in a study of Graves' ophthalmopathy and Graves' hyperthyroidism. TCRdb reprocessed the multiplex PCR reads via MiXCR and lists one record per CDR3 protein. The table has approximately 500,000 distinct CDR3 sequences, about an eighth seen once; the top ten hold roughly 10%. The sequencing sample was made of blood. Receptors originate from a woman aged 25 to 39 with Graves' ophthalmopathy. The CDR3 runs from the conserved cysteine through the conserved F or W. Fields, in order: J gene, V gene, D gene, clone size, CDR3 DNA, CDR3 protein. D genes are given only for firm matches. Not all rows give a size; the values are once, few, many and, for expanded clones, a class.

J: TRBJ1-6
V: TRBV2
D: -
size: many
DNA: TGTGCCAGCCTAACCGGGACGGGGATGAGGAATTCACCCCTCCACTTT
CDR3: CASLTGTGMRNSPLHF

J: TRBJ2-7
V: TRBV29-1
D: TRBD2
size: many
DNA: TGCAGCGTTGAAGAGGGGACTAGTGGCTACGAGCAGTACTTC
CDR3: CSVEEGTSGYEQYF

J: TRBJ1-2
V: TRBV9
D: -
size: many
DNA: TGTGCCAGCAGCGCCGACAGGATCAACTATGGCTACACCTTC
CDR3: CASSADRINYGYTF

J: TRBJ2-7
V: TRBV29-1
D: -
size: -
DNA: TGCAGCGTTGTGGGGTTAGGAGACGGCTACGAGCAGTACTTC
CDR3: CSVVGLGDGYEQYF

J: TRBJ1-1
V: TRBV19
D: -
size: many
DNA: TGTGCCAGTAGTATAGTTCCGGGGATGAACACTGAAGCTTTCTTT
CDR3: CASSIVPGMNTEAFF

J: TRBJ2-7
V: TRBV15
D: -
size: many
DNA: TGTGCCACCAGCAGAGGTTCGGTCGGTAGTTTGTACGAGCAGTACTTC
CDR3: CATSRGSVGSLYEQYF

J: TRBJ1-5
V: TRBV24-1
D: TRBD1
size: many
DNA: TGTGCCACCAGTGAAGGGACAGGGCGCGTGCCCCAGCATTTT
CDR3: CATSEGTGRVPQHF

J: TRBJ1-2
V: TRBV12-3/TRBV12-4
D: TRBD1
size: few
DNA: TGTGCCAGCAGCGGACAGGGTGTTGGGTATGGCTACACCTTC
CDR3: CASSGQGVGYGYTF

J: TRBJ2-4
V: TRBV6-5
D: -
size: many
DNA: TGTGCCAGCAGTTACGGGTACATTCAGTACTTC
CDR3: CASSYGYIQYF

J: TRBJ1-2
V: TRBV3-1
D: -
size: many
DNA: TGTGCCAGCAGCCAAGAAACACAGGCTTCCTATGGCTACACCTTC
CDR3: CASSQETQASYGYTF

J: TRBJ1-5
V: TRBV6-1
D: -
size: many
DNA: TGTGCCAGCGGGGCGGGTACAGGTTTCTATAGCAATCAGCCCCAGCATTTT
CDR3: CASGAGTGFYSNQPQHF

J: TRBJ2-7
V: TRBV12-3/TRBV12-4
D: -
size: many
DNA: TGTGCCAGCAGTTTACGGCAGGTTAGCTCCTACGAGCAGTACTTC
CDR3: CASSLRQVSSYEQYF

J: TRBJ1-2
V: TRBV30
D: -
size: few
DNA: TGTGCCTGGAGTGTGACAGGTTTAAGTTATGGCTACACCTTC
CDR3: CAWSVTGLSYGYTF

J: TRBJ2-2
V: TRBV6-2/TRBV6-3
D: TRBD1
size: -
DNA: TGTGCCAGCAGCCAGACAGGGGGCGCCGGGGAGCTGTTTTTT
CDR3: CASSQTGGAGELFF

J: TRBJ2-5
V: TRBV20-1
D: -
size: many
DNA: TGCAGTGCTAGAGATGAGGGGACCGCCGAGGAGACCCAGTACTTC
CDR3: CSARDEGTAEETQYF

J: TRBJ2-7
V: TRBV11-3
D: TRBD2
size: many
DNA: TGTGCCAGCAGCCAAGGACTAGCGGGAAACTCCTACGAGCAGTACTTC
CDR3: CASSQGLAGNSYEQYF

J: TRBJ1-1
V: TRBV14
D: TRBD1
size: many
DNA: TGTGCCAGCAGCCCTAGGACAGGGCAATTTAGGAACACTGAAGCTTTCTTT
CDR3: CASSPRTGQFRNTEAFF

J: TRBJ1-5
V: TRBV28
D: -
size: many
DNA: TGTGCCAGCACCTCGAACCAGGACCCTTGGGCCCAGCATTTT
CDR3: CASTSNQDPWAQHF

J: TRBJ2-7
V: TRBV27
D: TRBD2
size: many
DNA: TGTGCCAGCCACCGTCGGGACTACACCTACGAGCAGTACTTC
CDR3: CASHRRDYTYEQYF

J: TRBJ2-4
V: TRBV2
D: -
size: many
DNA: TGTGCCAGCAGTGTTGTACAGGCAGAAAACATTCAGTACTTC
CDR3: CASSVVQAENIQYF

J: TRBJ2-7
V: TRBV28
D: TRBD1
size: many
DNA: TGTGCCAGCAGGGCGTACAGGGGTGTACGGTACGAGCAGTACTTC
CDR3: CASRAYRGVRYEQYF

J: TRBJ1-1
V: TRBV3-1
D: TRBD1
size: -
DNA: TGTGCCAGCAGCCAAGGGGCGGGACAGGGGAACACTGAAGCTTTCTTT
CDR3: CASSQGAGQGNTEAFF

J: TRBJ1-2
V: TRBV29-1
D: TRBD1
size: many
DNA: TGCAGCGTTGAAGGACAGGGGGGTTCGAACTATGGCTACACCTTC
CDR3: CSVEGQGGSNYGYTF

J: TRBJ2-5
V: TRBV6-2/TRBV6-3
D: TRBD2
size: many
DNA: TGTGCCAGCAGTTACTCGATGCTAGCGGGGGCCAGCGAGACCCAGTACTTC
CDR3: CASSYSMLAGASETQYF

J: TRBJ1-1
V: TRBV2
D: TRBD1
size: many
DNA: TGTGCCAGCAGTTTGAGGGGGCGTCAGGACACTGAAGCTTTCTTT
CDR3: CASSLRGRQDTEAFF

J: TRBJ2-7
V: TRBV27
D: -
size: -
DNA: TGTGCCAGCAGTTTTGTGGACACTGGAATCTACGAGCAGTACTTC
CDR3: CASSFVDTGIYEQYF

J: TRBJ1-5
V: TRBV19
D: -
size: -
DNA: TGTGCCAGTAAAGATAGTATGAGGAATCAGCCCCAGCATTTT
CDR3: CASKDSMRNQPQHF

J: TRBJ1-6
V: TRBV2
D: -
size: many
DNA: TGTGCCAGCAGTATTCGGGGGTTTTACTCACCCCTCCACTTT
CDR3: CASSIRGFYSPLHF

J: TRBJ1-2
V: TRBV7-3
D: TRBD1
size: -
DNA: TGTGCCAGCAGCTTAACCGGACAGGGGGCTGGCTACACCTTC
CDR3: CASSLTGQGAGYTF

J: TRBJ1-3
V: TRBV12-3/TRBV12-4
D: TRBD1
size: many
DNA: TGTGCCAGCAGTATGGCCGGGACAGGCGCCAAGCGAAACACCATATATTTT
CDR3: CASSMAGTGAKRNTIYF

J: TRBJ2-2
V: TRBV5-1
D: -
size: many
DNA: TGCGCCAGCAGCTTGGTCGCAGATAACACCGGGGAGCTGTTTTTT
CDR3: CASSLVADNTGELFF

J: TRBJ2-5
V: TRBV28
D: TRBD2
size: many
DNA: TGTGCCAGCAGGTTCCAGGGAGGGTCCGGGACCCAGTACTTC
CDR3: CASRFQGGSGTQYF

J: TRBJ2-5
V: TRBV6-1
D: -
size: -
DNA: TGTGCCAGCAGGGACAAAGAGACCCAGTACTTC
CDR3: CASRDKETQYF

J: TRBJ1-1
V: TRBV20-1
D: -
size: many
DNA: TGCAGTGCTAGAGAATCGTATAGGTCGGAAGCTTTCTTT
CDR3: CSARESYRSEAFF

J: TRBJ1-2
V: TRBV19
D: -
size: many
DNA: TGTGCCAGTAGTATGCGTTCCGGACACACTAACTATGGCTACACCTTC
CDR3: CASSMRSGHTNYGYTF

J: TRBJ2-7
V: TRBV24-1
D: TRBD2
size: many
DNA: TGTGCCACCAGCCCCGGGCGGGGGGCCGGTTTAGACGAGCAGTACTTC
CDR3: CATSPGRGAGLDEQYF

J: TRBJ1-1
V: TRBV10-1
D: TRBD1
size: many
DNA: TGCGCCCCCCCGGGGGACAGGAACACTGAAGCTTTCTTT
CDR3: CAPPGDRNTEAFF

J: TRBJ1-6
V: TRBV6-1
D: TRBD1
size: many
DNA: TGTGCCAGCGGCCTGACAGGGGGAAATTCACCCCTCCACTTT
CDR3: CASGLTGGNSPLHF

J: TRBJ2-3
V: TRBV3-1
D: TRBD2
size: -
DNA: TGTGCCAGCAGCCCACTCATAGCGGGGGGTACAGATACGCAGTATTTT
CDR3: CASSPLIAGGTDTQYF

J: TRBJ2-2
V: TRBV6-1
D: TRBD2
size: many
DNA: TGTGCCAGCAGTGGGGCAGCGGGAGACACCGGGGAGCTGTTTTTT
CDR3: CASSGAAGDTGELFF

J: TRBJ2-7
V: TRBV29-1
D: TRBD1
size: many
DNA: TGCAGCGTCGGTACCCCGGGACAGAGCTCCTACGAGCAGTACTTC
CDR3: CSVGTPGQSSYEQYF

J: TRBJ1-2
V: TRBV12-3/TRBV12-4
D: -
size: many
DNA: TGTGCCAGCAGTTTCGGGACCAAAGAGTATGGCTACACCTTC
CDR3: CASSFGTKEYGYTF

J: TRBJ2-5
V: TRBV12-3/TRBV12-4
D: -
size: many
DNA: TGTGCCAGCAACCTGAGGGGGGGGTACCAAGAGACCCAGTACTTC
CDR3: CASNLRGGYQETQYF

J: TRBJ2-7
V: TRBV28
D: -
size: many
DNA: TGTGCCAGCGTTAATGGGGGGTCGGCCTACGAGCAGTACTTC
CDR3: CASVNGGSAYEQYF

J: TRBJ2-7
V: TRBV11-2
D: TRBD2
size: many
DNA: TGTGCCAGCAGCCCTCGACTAGCTGCCTACGAGCAGTACTTC
CDR3: CASSPRLAAYEQYF

J: TRBJ1-3
V: TRBV6-1
D: -
size: many
DNA: TGTGCCAGCAGTGAATCTGGGGACGGCGGAAACACCATATATTTT
CDR3: CASSESGDGGNTIYF

J: TRBJ2-5
V: TRBV12-3/TRBV12-4
D: -
size: -
DNA: TGTGCCAGCAGTGAAAAGGTAGCCCAGTACTTC
CDR3: CASSEKVAQYF

J: TRBJ1-2
V: TRBV4-1
D: -
size: many
DNA: TGCGCCAGCAGCCTCCGGGACATACAGAACTATGGCTACACCTTC
CDR3: CASSLRDIQNYGYTF

J: TRBJ2-2
V: TRBV6-2/TRBV6-3
D: -
size: many
DNA: TGTGCCAGCAGTAAAGGCGGGGATTCGAACACCGGGGAGCTGTTTTTT
CDR3: CASSKGGDSNTGELFF

J: TRBJ1-2
V: TRBV6-1
D: -
size: many
DNA: TGTGCCAGCAGACTCAGTAGGGGCTATGGCTACACCTTC
CDR3: CASRLSRGYGYTF

J: TRBJ2-7
V: TRBV6-1
D: -
size: many
DNA: TGTGCCAGCACCGGGAAGGATTTCTACGAGCAGTACTTC
CDR3: CASTGKDFYEQYF

J: TRBJ1-1
V: TRBV12-5
D: TRBD1
size: many
DNA: TGTGCTAGTGGTTTGGTACCTACGGGAAGGGGGCACACTGAAGCTTTCTTT
CDR3: CASGLVPTGRGHTEAFF